This entry is about one T cell receptor (beta chain). This entry is derived from a study of T cells in Graves' hyperthyroidism and ophthalmopathy. What was amplified from RNA transcripts were TCR beta CDR3 regions. A first-round RT-PCR of the TCR CDR3 used the HTBI primer set. MiXCR, run by TCRdb on the multiplex PCR reads, gives a single entry per CDR3 protein. The sample yields about 98,000 distinct CDR3 sequences, approximately 40% seen once. The sequence came from a woman aged 30 to 39 with Graves' hyperthyroidism. Input material: peripheral blood or thyroid tissue (not recorded which).

CDR3 bases: TGTGCCAGCTCACCACAACTAGCCTCTACCGGGGGGACCCAGTACTTC. Translating it yields CASSPQLASTGGTQYF. This chain links TRBV14 with TRBJ2-5; possible D gene TRBD2, 6 bases. Germline V gene lookup returns CDR1 SGHDN and CDR2 FVKESK. CDR3 length: 16 amino acids. V lost 8 bases, J lost 7 bases, and 26 bases lay in between. Based on the CDR3 plus reference TRBV14 and TRBJ2-5, the full variable domain is EAGVTQFPSHSVIEKGQTVTLRCDPISGHDNLYWYRRVMGKEIKFLLHFVKESKQDESGMPNNRFLAERTGGTYSTLKVQPAELEDSGVYFCASSPQLASTGGTQYFGPGTRLLVL.